In its sample, the clone carrying this TCR beta chain was seen once. Profiling relied on immunoSEQ multiplex PCR, and the TCRdb table lists in-frame clones only, not all of them. The data contain tens of thousands of clones, less than 40% of them seen just once; the ten biggest clones take up 2.5% to 3.5%. The length of the CDR3 is 12 residues. The V gene's germline CDR1 is SNHLY and CDR2 FYNNEI. V dropped 6 bases and J dropped 4 bases, with 10 bases sitting between them. This record comes from a study of tumour-infiltrating T cells in Burkitt lymphoma. Study context: Patients covered every epidemiological subtype of Burkitt lymphoma.

This receptor was taken from a human donor with Burkitt lymphoma. The rearrangement links TRBV2 to TRBJ2-7, with D maybe TRBD1 (6 bases). Sequencing used tumor tissue. The CDR3 region has the DNA TGTGCCAGCAGACGGACAGCATACGAGCAGTACTTC. Residues: CASRRTAYEQYF. The full variable domain, in which reference TRBV2 and TRBJ2-7 provide the parts outside the CDR3, is EPEVTQTPSHQVTQMGQEVILRCVPISNHLYFYWYRQILGQKVEFLVSFYNNEISEKSEIFDDQFSVERPDGSNFTLKIRSTKLEDSAMYFCASRRTAYEQYFGPGTRLTVT.